Listed here are 13 T cell receptor beta chains from one sample, sequenced in a study of Graves' ophthalmopathy and Graves' hyperthyroidism. Amplification of the TCR beta CDR3 regions used RNA transcripts (as template). First-round RT-PCR used HTBI primers; second-round multiplex PCR followed. Each CDR3 protein is one row after TCRdb ran MiXCR on the multiplex PCR reads. The sample has about 700,000 distinct CDR3 sequences; approximately 40% are singletons. Sequencing used peripheral blood. The receptors originated from an adult man with Graves' ophthalmopathy.

The chain joins TRBV11-2 to TRBJ2-5; TRBD1 agrees at 10 bases. The germline gives CDR1 SGHAT, CDR2 FQNNGV. This CDR3 has 17 residues. V was clipped by 0 bases and J by 5 bases; unmatched bases: 9. The chain's CDR3 is CASSLDPGQGLWETQYF. In nucleotides, the CDR3 is TGTGCCAGCAGCTTAGATCCGGGACAGGGGCTATGGGAGACCCAGTACTTC.

This clonotype was recorded a few times. This chain uses TRBV20-1 with TRBJ1-1; TRBD1 might be the D (6 bases). The CDR3 totals 14 residues. The germline CDR1 and CDR2 sequences are DFQATT and SNEGSKA (reference sequence). Trimming took 6 bases from V and 0 from J, leaving 14 bases between them. The CDR3 DNA follows: TGCAGTGCCCAAAGGGGGGCGCTGAACACTGAAGCTTTCTTT. Protein: CSAQRGALNTEAFF.

This clonotype occurred many times. The chain has TRBV19 and TRBJ2-5; TRBD1 is a possible D gene (5 bases). V lost 3 bases to trimming and J lost 4 bases, with 12 bases between them. Germline-derived CDR1 and CDR2 are LNHDA and SQIVND (reference sequence). This CDR3 region has 14 residues. CDR3 residues: CASSIGAGRETQYF. The CDR3 bases are TGTGCCAGTAGTATTGGGGCAGGGCGAGAGACCCAGTACTTC. Full variable domain (missing parts from reference TRBV19 and TRBJ2-5): DGGITQSPKYLFRKEGQNVTLSCEQNLNHDAMYWYRQDPGQGLRLIYYSQIVNDFQKGDIAEGYSVSREKKESFPLTVTSAQKNPTAFYLCASSIGAGRETQYFGPGTRLLVL.

The count of this clonotype is one. A read error may be the cause here, since a much bigger clone is one base away. This chain links TRBV19 with TRBJ1-6, with a weak D call TRBD1 (5 bases). The CDR3 covers 12 residues. Trimming removed 3 bases from V and 14 bases from J, with 11 bases in between. Germline V CDR1 and CDR2: LNHDA, SQIVND (reference sequence). The CDR3 is CASSMGGSALHF. The CDR3 coding sequence is TGTGCCAGTAGTATGGGGGGGTCGGCCCTCCACTTT.

This chain uses TRBV29-1 with TRBJ2-5, with a weak D call TRBD2 (6 bases). The CDR3 runs to 15 residues. V lost 0 bases and J 5 bases, leaving 16 bases between the germline ends. Germline-derived CDR1 and CDR2 are SQVTM and ANQGSEA. This CDR3 is CSVEDRGPRGETQYF. CDR3 sequence (DNA): TGCAGCGTTGAAGATCGGGGCCCACGGGGGGAGACCCAGTACTTC.

This clonotype was found once. V is TRBV25-1 and J is TRBJ1-6; D uncertain. The CDR3 contains 14 residues. Trimming stripped 5 bases from V and 1 base from J, with 6 bases between. From germline, CDR1 is MGHDK and CDR2 SYGVNS. The CDR3, as DNA: TGTGCCAGCAGTTCGGTATCCTATAATTCACCCCTCCACTTT. Amino acids: CASSSVSYNSPLHF.

This clonotype appeared a few times. This sequence joins TRBV2 and TRBJ2-2; D is uncertain. CDR3 size: 14 residues. The V gene's germline CDR1 is SNHLY and CDR2 FYNNEI. Trimming pared 7 bases from V and 0 bases from J, leaving 9 bases between. The CDR3 DNA follows: TGTGCCAGCACGACGAGCGCGAACACCGGGGAGCTGTTTTTT. Translating it yields CASTTSANTGELFF. The whole variable domain, remainder taken from reference TRBV2 and TRBJ2-2, is EPEVTQTPSHQVTQMGQEVILRCVPISNHLYFYWYRQILGQKVEFLVSFYNNEISEKSEIFDDQFSVERPDGSNFTLKIRSTKLEDSAMYFCASTTSANTGELFFGEGSRLTVL.

This clonotype was picked up one time. This rearrangement joins TRBV9 to TRBJ1-1; D unclear. Trimming removed 7 bases at V and 1 base at J, with 14 bases between. This CDR3 is built from 14 residues. Germline V gives CDR1 SGDLS, CDR2 YYNGEE. The CDR3 protein is CASSPNWGNTEAFF. The CDR3 DNA reads TGTGCCAGCTCACCAAATTGGGGGAACACTGAAGCTTTCTTT.

This chain joins TRBV10-3 and TRBJ2-5, with 7 bases lining up with TRBD2. CDR1 and CDR2 (germline): ENHRY, SYGVKD. The CDR3 runs to 15 residues. The ends lost 10 bases at V and 3 bases at J; junction bases unmatched: 14. CDR3 in DNA: TGTGCCACCTACTCGGGAGGACTCGCTGAAGAGACCCAGTACTTC. Translating it yields CATYSGGLAEETQYF.

This clonotype came up many times. The J gene is TRBJ1-1, the V gene TRBV5-6, with D perhaps matching TRBD1 (6 bases). Deletions cut 6 bases from V and 4 bases from J, with 19 bases between. The CDR3 sequence is 15 residues long. Germline V lookup: CDR1 SGHDT, CDR2 YYEEEE. The CDR3 coding sequence is TGTGCCAGCATGGCTGTGGGACAAGTTTTCACTGAAGCTTTCTTT. Amino acid sequence: CASMAVGQVFTEAFF. Using reference TRBV5-6 and TRBJ1-1 for the parts outside the CDR3, the full variable domain is DAGVTQSPTHLIKTRGQQVTLRCSPKSGHDTVSWYQQALGQGPQFIFQYYEEEERQRGNFPDRFSGHQFPNYSSELNVNALLLGDSALYLCASMAVGQVFTEAFFGQGTRLTVV.

This clonotype has ten or more counts. The gene calls are TRBV7-2 and TRBJ1-2; TRBD1 matches 10 bases. The V gene's germline CDR1 is SGHTA and CDR2 FQGNSA. V shed 1 base and J 7 bases; nucleotides not matched to a gene: 6. The length of the CDR3 is 15 residues. The CDR3 region has the DNA TGTGCCAGCAGCTTAGTAATGGGGACAGGGGTTGGCTACACCTTC. This translates into CASSLVMGTGVGYTF.

The rearrangement uses TRBV10-3 and TRBJ1-5, with TRBD1 identical over 7 bases. The germline gives CDR1 ENHRY, CDR2 SYGVKD. J gave up 7 bases and V 0 bases, and 9 bases lay outside the gene matches. The CDR3 totals 16 residues. The CDR3 sequence is CAISESGQGGGQPQHF. The CDR3 coding sequence is TGTGCCATCAGTGAGTCAGGGCAGGGAGGGGGCCAGCCCCAGCATTTT.

This chain connects TRBV15 to TRBJ1-2; D remains unclear. V lost 2 bases to trimming and J lost 4 bases, with 8 bases between them. CDR3 length: 13 residues. Per the germline V gene, CDR1 is LNHNV and CDR2 is YYDKDF (reference sequence). CDR3 protein: CATSRLGSYGYTF. The CDR3 DNA reads as TGTGCCACCAGCAGATTGGGGAGCTATGGCTACACCTTC.